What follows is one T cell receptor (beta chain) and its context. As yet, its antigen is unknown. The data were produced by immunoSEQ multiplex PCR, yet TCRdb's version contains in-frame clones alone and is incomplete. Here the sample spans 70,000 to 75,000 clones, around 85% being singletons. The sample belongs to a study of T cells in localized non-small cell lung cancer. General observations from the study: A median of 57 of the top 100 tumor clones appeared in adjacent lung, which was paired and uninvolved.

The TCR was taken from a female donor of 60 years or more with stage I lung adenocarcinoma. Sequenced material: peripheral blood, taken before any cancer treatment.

In DNA form, the CDR3 reads TGTGCCAGCAGCACTGTAGCGGGGGCTAGCACAGATACGCAGTATTTT. This gives the protein CASSTVAGASTDTQYF. This chain links TRBV7-8 with TRBJ2-3; 9 positions agree with TRBD2. The CDR3 has 16 residues. Looked up from germline, CDR1 is SGHVS and CDR2 is FQNEAQ. J lost 0 bases, V lost 5 bases, and 6 bases had no gene match. The full variable domain, in which reference TRBV7-8 and TRBJ2-3 provide the parts outside the CDR3, is GAGVSQSPRYKVAKRGQDVALRCDPISGHVSLFWYQQALGQGPEFLTYFQNEAQLDKSGLPSDRFFAERPEGSVSTLKIQRTQQEDSAVYLCASSTVAGASTDTQYFGPGTRLTVL.